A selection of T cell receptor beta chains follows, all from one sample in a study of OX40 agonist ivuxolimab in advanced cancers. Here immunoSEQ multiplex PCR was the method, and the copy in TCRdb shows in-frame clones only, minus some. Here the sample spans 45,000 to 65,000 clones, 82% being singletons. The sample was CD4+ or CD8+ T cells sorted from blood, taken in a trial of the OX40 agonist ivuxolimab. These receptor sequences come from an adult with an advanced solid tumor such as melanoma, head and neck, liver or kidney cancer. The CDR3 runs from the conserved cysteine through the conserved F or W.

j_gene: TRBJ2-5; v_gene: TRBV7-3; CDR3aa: CASSLAGETQYF
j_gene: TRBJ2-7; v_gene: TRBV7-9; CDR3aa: CASSPGGVAGGQAYEQYF
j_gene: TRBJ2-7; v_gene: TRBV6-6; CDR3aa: CASSMGQEYEQYF
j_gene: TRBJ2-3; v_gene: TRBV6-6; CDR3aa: CASSYSPTGDTDTQYF
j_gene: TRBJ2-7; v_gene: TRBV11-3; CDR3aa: CASSLGIYEQYF
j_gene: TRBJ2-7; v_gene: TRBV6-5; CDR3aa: CASSHNRVPYEQYF
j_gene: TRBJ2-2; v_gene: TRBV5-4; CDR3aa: CASSSRGEISGELFF
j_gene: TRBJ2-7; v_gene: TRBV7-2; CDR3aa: CASSLQAGSSYEQYF
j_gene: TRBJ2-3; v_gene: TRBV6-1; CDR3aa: CASSSYRESTDTQYF
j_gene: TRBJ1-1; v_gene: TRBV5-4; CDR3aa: CATAPGAMNTEAFF
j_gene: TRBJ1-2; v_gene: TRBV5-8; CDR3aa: CASSQRGADYGYTF
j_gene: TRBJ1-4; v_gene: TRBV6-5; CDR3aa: CASSSAGRWEKLFF
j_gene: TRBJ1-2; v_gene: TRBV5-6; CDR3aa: CASSWGDRVVYGYTF
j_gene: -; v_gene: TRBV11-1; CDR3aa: CASSRLGGSSYEQYF
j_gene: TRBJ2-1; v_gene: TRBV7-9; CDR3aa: CASSFTWTGTNEQFF
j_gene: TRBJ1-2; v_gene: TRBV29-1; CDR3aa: CSVATGVYYGYTF
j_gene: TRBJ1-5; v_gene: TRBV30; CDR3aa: CAWSDSGYQPQHF
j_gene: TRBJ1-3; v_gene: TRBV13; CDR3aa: CASSLVSYGNTIYF
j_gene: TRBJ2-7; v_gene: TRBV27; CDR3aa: CASGVTGGEQYF
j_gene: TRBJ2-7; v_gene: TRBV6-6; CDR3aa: CASSTPGQGASYEQYF
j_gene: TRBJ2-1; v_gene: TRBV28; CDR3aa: CASSGRFNEQFF
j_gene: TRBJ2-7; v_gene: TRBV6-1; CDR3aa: CASRIGGVSYEQYF
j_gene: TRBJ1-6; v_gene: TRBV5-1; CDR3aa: CASSLAQVYSPLHF
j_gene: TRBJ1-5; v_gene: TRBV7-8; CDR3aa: CASSPGTASNQPQHF
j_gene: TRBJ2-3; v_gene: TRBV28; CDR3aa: CASGRRTSDTQYF
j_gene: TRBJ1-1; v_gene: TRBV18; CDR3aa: CASSEGGNTEAFF
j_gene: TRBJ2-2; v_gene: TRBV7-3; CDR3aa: CASSLGLAGEGELFF
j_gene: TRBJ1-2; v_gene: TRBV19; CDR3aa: CASSKIQEGTAGYTF